This T cell receptor beta chain was sequenced for a study of PD-1 blockade in classical Hodgkin lymphoma. The germline V gene encodes CDR1 SGHNT and CDR2 YYREEE (reference sequence). With V trimmed by 0 bases and J by 4 bases, 7 bases remained unmatched. This CDR3 comprises 16 residues. The data were produced by immunoSEQ multiplex PCR, yet TCRdb's version contains in-frame clones alone and is incomplete. The sample yields fewer than 55,000 clones, about 90% seen once. Every patient experienced relapse after autologous stem cell transplantation, and brentuximab vedotin exposure varied. The genes are TRBV5-4 and TRBJ2-1, with 7 bases fitting TRBD2. The specimen comprised peripheral blood mononuclear cells (PBMCs), sampled at baseline. The TCR comes from a human donor with classical Hodgkin lymphoma. The CDR3 bases are TGTGCCAGCAGCTTGGGGCTAGCGGTCGATTACAATGAGCAGTTCTTC. As protein: CASSLGLAVDYNEQFF.